The 19 T cell receptor beta chains presented below share a single source sample, sequenced in a study of tissue T cells after allogeneic stem cell transplantation. Some clones are missing from TCRdb's copy, which holds only in-frame ones; the method was immunoSEQ multiplex PCR. Here the sample spans several thousand clones, 42% being singletons. The time point here: mouse harvest day 7 after allogeneic transplant. Each mouse received 10^7 T-cell-depleted marrow cells plus 10^6 splenic CD5+ T cells by tail vein. Sequenced sample: skin. These receptors all stem from a female BALB/c mouse given C57BL/6 T cells with graft-versus-host disease after an allogeneic hematopoietic cell transplant.

This clone occurred once. Here the gene names and germline are mouse. The read falls 1 residue short of the CDR3 end, and the missing part is taken from the germline J gene. The chain combines TRBV26 with TRBJ1-2; weak D call: TRBD1 (5 bases). Per germline, CDR1 KGHPV and CDR2 FQNQEV (reference sequence). The CDR3 covers 14 residues. V gave up 4 bases and J gave up 0 bases, with 9 bases separating them. CDR3 sequence: CASSPGHSNSDYTF. CDR3 bases read: TGTGCCAGCAGTCCTGGACACTCAAACTCCGACTACACC.

Comment on this clone: The listed genes are named as in mouse. The CDR3 end falls 1 residue outside the read, so it is completed with the germline J gene. V gene TRBV13-2 combines with J gene TRBJ2-5, with 8 positions matching TRBD2. V shed 0 bases and J 6 bases; nucleotides not matched to a gene: 3. The length of the CDR3 is 14 residues. Germline V gene lookup returns CDR1 NNHNN and CDR2 SYGAGS (reference sequence). The CDR3 is CASGDGAGGDTQYF. The sequenced part of the CDR3 DNA is TGTGCCAGCGGTGATGGGGCTGGGGGGGACACCCAGTAC.

Turning to this clone: All gene names here are mouse names. The read terminates 1 residue before the CDR3 end, so the remaining end is supplied by the germline J gene. V usage is TRBV1 and J usage is TRBJ1-4; the D is unclear. Trimming stripped 3 bases from V and 0 bases from J, with 5 bases between. Germline V lookup: CDR1 NSQYPW, CDR2 LRSPGD (reference sequence). CDR3 length: 14 residues. The part of the CDR3 DNA that was read is TGCACCTGCAGTGCGCAGATTTCCAACGAAAGATTATTT. It yields the protein CTCSAQISNERLF. The entire CDR3 protein reads CTCSAQISNERLFF.

As regards this clone: Germline and genes: mouse. From the germline J gene comes the end of the CDR3, since the read stops 1 residue before it. The chain combines TRBV3 with TRBJ2-4, with D possibly being TRBD1 (6 bases). V was cut by 5 bases and J by 2 bases, with 8 bases left in between. CDR3 size: 13 residues. The germline V gene has CDR1 SNHLY and CDR2 FYNGKV (reference sequence). The CDR3: CASSRDNQNTLYF. The CDR3 bases that were read are TGTGCCAGCAGCCGGGACAATCAAAACACCTTGTAC.

A word on this clone: The listed genes are named as in mouse. The read comes to an end 1 residue before the CDR3 does, leaving the germline J gene to fill in the end. The chain joins TRBV12-2 to TRBJ2-3, with D possibly being TRBD1 (7 bases). The CDR3 is 14 amino acids. Germline CDR1 and CDR2: SGHLS and HYDKME. Deletions cut 4 bases from V and 2 bases from J, with 12 bases between. This chain's CDR3 is CASSQGGAAETLYF. The sequenced part of the CDR3 DNA is TGTGCCAGCTCGCAAGGGGGCGCTGCAGAAACGCTGTAT.

This clone appeared a few times. Gene names and germline match the mouse. The read ends 1 residue before the CDR3 terminus; that terminus is restored from the germline J gene. The V gene is TRBV17, the J gene TRBJ2-1; 8 positions match TRBD2. There are 14 residues in the CDR3. Germline V gene lookup returns CDR1 MNHDT and CDR2 YYDKIL. Trimming took 0 bases from V and 8 from J; bases not matched to a gene: 3. Incomplete CDR3 DNA: TGTGCTAGCAGTAGAGATTTGGGGGGGTCTGAGCAGTTC. Amino acids: CASSRDLGGSEQF. The complete CDR3 reads CASSRDLGGSEQFF.

This clone was seen just once. Gene names and germline refer to mouse. The CDR3 end is not reached by the read, which stops 1 residue before it; the germline J gene fills it in. The rearrangement uses TRBV15 and TRBJ2-5, with 9 bases that match TRBD2. This CDR3 comprises 13 residues. The germline V gene encodes CDR1 SGHND and CDR2 FRSKSL. V lost 6 bases to trimming and J lost 3 bases; unmatched junction nucleotides: 1. The CDR3 here is CASRTGGQDTQYF. CDR3 DNA (partial): TGTGCCAGCAGGACTGGGGGTCAAGACACCCAGTAC.

Concerning this clone itself: Mouse names are used for the genes. The read ends 1 residue before the CDR3 terminus; that terminus is restored from the germline J gene. The chain couples TRBV3 to TRBJ2-7; 11 nucleotides line up with TRBD2. This CDR3 contains 14 residues. Per germline, CDR1 SNHLY and CDR2 FYNGKV (reference sequence). After removal of 3 bases from V and 4 bases from J, the junction contained 2 bases not matched to a gene. CDR3 residues: CASSLTGGGYEQYF. CDR3 DNA, as far as it was read: TGTGCCAGCAGCTTGACTGGGGGGGGGTATGAACAGTAC.

This clone occurred a few times. Gene and germline names: mouse. The CDR3 end falls 1 residue outside the read, so it is completed with the germline J gene. The rearrangement uses TRBV16 and TRBJ2-5; 8 nucleotides line up with TRBD2. CDR1 is SGHSA, CDR2 FRNQAP, per germline. The CDR3 contains 15 residues. Germline trimming cut 2 bases from V and 6 bases from J; bases unmatched to any gene: 7. CDR3 protein: CASSLYLGGGDTQYF. The sequenced part of the CDR3 DNA is TGTGCAAGCAGCTTATACCTGGGGGGAGGGGACACCCAGTAC.

This clone came up a few times. Gene names are the mouse ones. From the germline J gene comes the end of the CDR3, since the read stops 1 residue before it. V gene TRBV3 combines with J gene TRBJ1-2; 10 nucleotides line up with TRBD1. The length of the CDR3 is 14 residues. CDR1 is SNHLY, CDR2 FYNGKV, per germline (reference sequence). The V gene end was trimmed by 5 bases and the J gene end by 3 bases; junction bases not matched to a gene: 3. This CDR3 is CASSQTGGDSDYTF. CDR3 DNA (partial): TGTGCCAGCAGCCAGACAGGGGGCGACTCCGACTACACC. Looking up the rest from reference TRBV3 and TRBJ1-2 gives the full variable domain: GPKVLQIPSHQIIDMGQMVTLNCDPVSNHLYFYWYKQILGQQMEFLVNFYNGKVMEKSKLFKDQFSVERPDGSYFTLKIQPTALEDSAVYFCASSQTGGDSDYTFGSGTRLLVI.

As concerns this clone: Gene labels here are mouse ones. The read is 1 residue too short to cover the CDR3 end, so that end is filled in from the germline J gene. The V call is TRBV26, the J call TRBJ2-5; TRBD2 might be the D (7 bases). CDR3 length: 14 residues. Trimming shortened V by 2 bases and J by 6 bases, and 12 bases separated the two germline ends. Germline CDR1 is KGHPV and CDR2 is FQNQEV (reference sequence). CDR3 DNA (partial): TGTGCCAGCAGTCTGGGGGGGCGCGGGGACACCCAGTAC. Protein product: CASSLGGRGDTQY. The entire CDR3 protein reads CASSLGGRGDTQYF.

Concerning this clone itself: Genes and germline are mouse. The DNA ends 1 residue before the CDR3 does, and the rest of the CDR3 is filled in from the germline J gene. The chain recombines TRBV13-2 with TRBJ2-7; TRBD2 agrees at 10 bases. The CDR3 loop spans 14 amino acids. The V gene's germline CDR1 is NNHNN and CDR2 SYGAGS (reference sequence). Losses at the gene ends were 3 bases for V and 3 bases for J; bases not matched to a gene: 3. The chain's CDR3 is CASGGLGGLYEQYF. The covered CDR3 bases are TGTGCCAGCGGTGGACTGGGGGGACTCTATGAACAGTAC.

On this clone: Gene names follow the mouse nomenclature. The read comes to an end 1 residue before the CDR3 does, leaving the germline J gene to fill in the end. The gene calls are TRBV16 and TRBJ2-7; 7 bases are shared with TRBD2. From germline, CDR1 is SGHSA and CDR2 FRNQAP. J was trimmed by 0 bases and V by 1 base; bases with no gene match: 3. The CDR3 has 15 amino acids. The CDR3 sequence is CASSLVWGFSYEQYF. The part of the CDR3 DNA that was read is TGTGCAAGCAGCTTAGTCTGGGGGTTCTCCTATGAACAGTAC.

Comments on this clone: Genes here carry mouse names. Sequencing ends 1 residue short of the CDR3 end; the germline J gene provides the rest. The J gene is TRBJ2-7, the V gene TRBV23; TRBD2 is the table's D call and was not checked against the DNA. Germline-derived CDR1 and CDR2 are KGHTA and FQNQQP. The CDR3 consists of 16 residues. CDR3 bases read: TGCTCCAGCAGTTTCGACTGGGGGGGATTGGGGTATGAACAGTAC. This codes for CSSSFDWGGLGYEQY. Given in full, the CDR3 is CSSSFDWGGLGYEQYF.

This clone has only a few counts. Mouse gene names and germline throughout. The read halts 1 residue ahead of the CDR3 end, with the missing end drawn from the germline J gene. The V and J genes are TRBV16 and TRBJ2-4; D unresolved. The germline V and J ends were trimmed by 3 bases and 0 bases, with 1 base remaining between them. This CDR3 contains 12 residues. Germline loops: CDR1 SGHSA, CDR2 FRNQAP. Incomplete CDR3 DNA: TGTGCAAGCAGCTTTAGTCAAAACACCTTGTAC. Translation: CASSFSQNTLY. The CDR3 in full is CASSFSQNTLYF.

As regards this clone: Genes and germline are mouse. The CDR3 is cut off 1 residue early in the read; its end comes from the germline J gene. The chain couples TRBV15 to TRBJ2-2; 8 nucleotides agree with TRBD1. The junction had 3 bases not matched to a gene; V was cut back by 5 bases and J by 4 bases. CDR3 length: 14 residues. Germline lookup yields CDR1 SGHND and CDR2 FRSKSL. Partial CDR3 DNA: TGTGCCAGCAGTGGACAGGGAGGCACCGGGCAGCTCTAC. Translated, it gives CASSGQGGTGQLY. The whole CDR3 protein reads CASSGQGGTGQLYF.

In the case of this clone: The genes are named according to mouse. The read terminates 1 residue before the CDR3 end, so the remaining end is supplied by the germline J gene. This sequence joins TRBV26 and TRBJ2-4; TRBD2 aligns across 8 bases. Germline trimming cut 2 bases from V and 0 bases from J; bases unmatched to any gene: 1. The CDR3 runs to 15 residues. The germline gives CDR1 KGHPV, CDR2 FQNQEV (reference sequence). This CDR3 reads CASSLTGGSQNTLYF. The sequenced part of the CDR3 DNA is TGTGCCAGCAGTCTGACTGGGGGTAGTCAAAACACCTTGTAC.

This clone was observed a few times. The gene names here belong to mouse. With the read ending 1 residue before the CDR3 end, the germline J gene is used to fill in that end. This chain connects TRBV24 to TRBJ2-5; 9 bases are a match to TRBD1. The CDR3 loop spans 17 amino acids. Per the germline V gene, CDR1 is KGHTA and CDR2 is FRNEEI. V trimming: 0 bases; J trimming: 0 bases; junction bases outside the gene matches: 4. The CDR3 loop is CASSLYGTGINQDTQYF. CDR3 DNA (partial): TGTGCCAGCAGTCTGTATGGGACAGGGATTAACCAAGACACCCAGTAC.

As for this clone: Genes and germline are mouse. Read data end 1 residue before the CDR3 end; the end is taken from the germline J gene. The chain uses TRBV26 and TRBJ1-1, with TRBD1 identical over 8 bases. V gave up 5 bases and J gave up 4 bases; unmatched junction bases: 3. The V gene's germline CDR1 is KGHPV and CDR2 FQNQEV (reference sequence). The CDR3 is 13 amino acids. The sequenced CDR3 bases are TGTGCCAGCAGTAGGACAGGGAGCACAGAAGTCTTC. Encoded protein: CASSRTGSTEVF. The entire CDR3 sequence reads CASSRTGSTEVFF.